The 30 T cell receptor beta chains listed next were all sequenced from one sample in a study of T cells in Graves' hyperthyroidism and ophthalmopathy. Amplification of TCR beta CDR3 regions was performed using RNA transcripts as template. During a first-round RT-PCR of the TCR CDR3, the HTBI primer set was used. TCRdb reprocessed the multiplex PCR reads via MiXCR and lists one record per CDR3 protein. The sample yields hundreds of thousands of distinct CDR3 sequences, around 14% seen once. Sequencing used blood. The receptors derive from a woman aged 25 to 39 with Graves' hyperthyroidism.

This clonotype was found a few times. The chain uses TRBV5-1 and TRBJ2-3; D is perhaps TRBD1 or TRBD2 (7 bases each). The germline V and J ends were trimmed by 4 bases and 6 bases, with 15 bases remaining between them. The germline gives CDR1 SGHRS, CDR2 YFSETQ. This CDR3 has 14 amino acids. CDR3 bases: TGCGCCAGCAGCCTAGGGACAGCGGGGGATACGCAGTATTTT. Its translation: CASSLGTAGDTQYF.

With respect to this clonotype: A much more abundant neighbour one base away suggests this may be a read error. J is TRBJ2-7 and V is TRBV5-1, with D possibly called TRBD1 or TRBD2 (5 bases each). Gene TRBJ2-1 matches the end of the DNA better, so the J call may be wrong. The CDR3 totals 16 residues. From germline, CDR1 is SGHRS and CDR2 YFSETQ. The CDR3: CASSQTTRGIGYEQFF. CDR3 sequence (DNA): TGCGCCAGCAGCCAAACCACTAGGGGAATTGGCTACGAGCAGTTCTTC.

The chain is built from TRBV19 and TRBJ2-1; unclear D gene. The CDR3 runs 15 residues. Trimming cost V 4 bases and J 0 bases, with 10 bases left between them. The germline gives CDR1 LNHDA, CDR2 SQIVND (reference sequence). This CDR3 reads CASSTRPSSYNEQFF. Here the CDR3 DNA reads TGTGCCAGTAGTACTCGGCCGAGCTCCTACAATGAGCAGTTCTTC.

This sequence joins TRBV24-1 and TRBJ2-7, with 7 bases lining up with TRBD1. V lost 3 bases, J lost 2 bases, and 9 bases stayed unmatched. Germline lookup yields CDR1 KGHDR and CDR2 SFDVKD. The CDR3 has 16 amino acids. This CDR3 reads CATSDHKQGNPYEQYF. The CDR3 DNA follows: TGTGCCACCAGTGATCATAAACAGGGGAACCCCTACGAGCAGTACTTC.

This clonotype was recorded many times. The rearrangement joins TRBV7-2 to TRBJ2-5, with D hard to call. The germline V gene has CDR1 SGHTA and CDR2 FQGNSA. V shed 4 bases and J shed 5 bases, with 17 bases lying between them. The CDR3 consists of 15 residues. This CDR3 reads CASSSGSPAWETQYF. The CDR3, as DNA: TGTGCCAGCAGCTCCGGATCCCCTGCCTGGGAGACCCAGTACTTC.

The genes are TRBV7-9 and TRBJ1-4, with D possibly matching TRBD1 (5 bases). Trimming removed 6 bases at V and 3 bases at J, with 20 bases between. Per germline, CDR1 SEHNR and CDR2 FQNEAQ (reference sequence). The CDR3 is 17 amino acids. The CDR3 sequence is CASRDEGNSSPNEKLFF. The DNA for the CDR3 is TGTGCCAGCAGAGATGAGGGGAACTCTTCCCCTAATGAAAAACTGTTTTTT. The whole variable domain, remainder taken from reference TRBV7-9 and TRBJ1-4, is DTGVSQNPRHKITKRGQNVTFRCDPISEHNRLYWYRQTLGQGPEFLTYFQNEAQLEKSRLLSDRFSAERPKGSFSTLEIQRTEQGDSAMYLCASRDEGNSSPNEKLFFGSGTQLSVL.

V is TRBV28 and J is TRBJ2-3; D gene unclear. Looked up from germline, CDR1 is MDHEN and CDR2 is SYDVKM. V dropped 4 bases and J dropped 4 bases, with 9 bases sitting between them. This CDR3 region has 13 residues. CDR3 DNA: TGTGCCAGCAGTTCTGGGGATGCAGATACGCAGTATTTT. Translated, it gives CASSSGDADTQYF.

This clonotype was found many times. DNA for the CDR3: TGTGCCAGCAGTTTGTCGGAGTCCTTAACCTACGAGCAGTACTTC. Translation gives CASSLSESLTYEQYF. The chain links TRBV27 to TRBJ2-7, with D uncertain. V was clipped by 3 bases and J by 2 bases, with 14 bases between them. This CDR3 has 15 amino acids. Germline CDR1 MNHEY, CDR2 SMNVEV (reference sequence).

This clonotype was seen just once. The gene calls are TRBV9 and TRBJ1-2; possibly TRBD1 for D (5 bases). V lost 3 bases and J 6 bases, leaving 27 bases between the germline ends. The CDR3 sequence is 18 residues long. The germline V gene has CDR1 SGDLS and CDR2 YYNGEE. The CDR3 spells CASSGMSDLGSRGDGYTF. CDR3 DNA: TGTGCCAGCAGCGGAATGTCGGATCTGGGGTCCCGGGGGGATGGCTACACCTTC.

The CDR3 coding sequence is TGTGCCTGGAGTGTACGCGGCACCCGTAATCCCGGGGAGCTGTTTTTT. As protein: CAWSVRGTRNPGELFF. The chain links TRBV30 to TRBJ2-2; no definite D call. Germline-derived CDR1 and CDR2 are GTSNPN and SVGIG (reference sequence). The CDR3 covers 16 residues. V gave up 0 bases and J gave up 6 bases, with 17 bases separating them.

Comments on this clonotype: A junction boundary mismatches the germline segment, possibly from a read error. The chain recombines TRBV6-1 with TRBJ2-3; 10 bases match TRBD1. The germline CDR1 and CDR2 sequences are MNHNS and SASEGT. The CDR3 sequence is 16 residues long. The CDR3 loop is CASNEGAGTGADTQYF. DNA for the CDR3: TGTGCCAGCAATGAAGGAGCAGGGACAGGGGCAGATACGCAGTATTTT.

Ten or more counts support this clonotype. This chain links TRBV28 with TRBJ1-1; no firm D call. This CDR3 region has 11 residues. The V gene's germline CDR1 is MDHEN and CDR2 SYDVKM. Trimming cost V 6 bases and J 1 base, with 3 bases left between them. CDR3 amino acids: CASRQNTEAFF. The DNA for the CDR3 is TGTGCCAGCAGACAGAACACTGAAGCTTTCTTT. Drawing the rest from reference TRBV28 and TRBJ1-1, the complete variable domain is DVKVTQSSRYLVKRTGEKVFLECVQDMDHENMFWYRQDPGLGLRLIYFSYDVKMKEKGDIPEGYSVSREKKERFSLILESASTNQTSMYLCASRQNTEAFFGQGTRLTVV.

The rearrangement joins TRBV28 to TRBJ2-7; TRBD1 matches 8 bases. Germline CDR1 is MDHEN and CDR2 is SYDVKM. The J segment lost 7 bases and the V segment lost 4 bases, leaving 12 bases of the junction unmatched. The CDR3 runs to 15 residues. CDR3 bases: TGTGCCAGCAGTTCCCCCGGACAGGGACAAGGGGAGCAGTACTTC. Encoded protein: CASSSPGQGQGEQYF.

This clonotype was counted between two and nine times. The genes are TRBV15 and TRBJ1-2, with a possible D match to TRBD1 (5 bases). The germline V gene has CDR1 LNHNV and CDR2 YYDKDF (reference sequence). The CDR3 runs to 14 residues. The V end lost 3 bases, the J end lost 1 base, and 9 bases lay between the germline ends. The CDR3: CATSRLDSNYGYTF. DNA of the CDR3: TGTGCCACCAGCAGGCTCGACAGTAACTATGGCTACACCTTC.

This clonotype has ten or more counts. The chain uses TRBV27 and TRBJ2-7; D may be TRBD1 (6 bases). The CDR3 is 14 amino acids. Germline V gene data show CDR1 as MNHEY and CDR2 as SMNVEV (reference sequence). Trimming removed 6 bases at V and 5 bases at J, with 17 bases between. This chain's CDR3 is CASRPRRGSHEQYF. DNA of the CDR3: TGTGCCAGCAGGCCCCGCAGGGGTTCCCACGAGCAGTACTTC.

This clonotype appeared many times. This chain joins TRBV11-1 and TRBJ2-1, with D tentatively TRBD1 (5 bases). The CDR3 has 15 amino acids. Trimming cost V 1 base and J 0 bases, with 7 bases left between them. The germline V gene encodes CDR1 SGHAT and CDR2 FQDESV (reference sequence). CDR3 in amino acids: CASSLERGSYNEQFF. The CDR3 DNA reads as TGTGCCAGCAGCTTAGAAAGGGGCTCCTACAATGAGCAGTTCTTC.

This clonotype was detected many times. This chain joins TRBV5-1 and TRBJ2-3, with D perhaps assigned TRBD1 or TRBD2 (5 bases each). The germline gives CDR1 SGHRS, CDR2 YFSETQ. This CDR3 is built from 16 residues. Trimming took 0 bases from V and 8 from J, leaving 19 bases between them. CDR3 loop: CASSLDGWGPEGTQYF. CDR3 coding DNA: TGCGCCAGCAGCTTGGACGGGTGGGGACCCGAAGGTACGCAGTATTTT. Variable domain in full (rest from reference TRBV5-1 and TRBJ2-3): KAGVTQTPRYLIKTRGQQVTLSCSPISGHRSVSWYQQTPGQGLQFLFEYFSETQRNKGNFPGRFSGRQFSNSRSEMNVSTLELGDSALYLCASSLDGWGPEGTQYFGPGTRLTVL.

This clonotype was detected many times. The chain links TRBV30 to TRBJ1-5; D not resolved. The length of the CDR3 is 13 residues. With 3 bases removed from V and 1 base from J, the gap between germline ends came to 7 bases. Germline V gene lookup returns CDR1 GTSNPN and CDR2 SVGIG (reference sequence). The CDR3 loop is CAWSTVSNQPQHF. DNA of the CDR3: TGTGCCTGGAGCACAGTCAGCAATCAGCCCCAGCATTTT.

There are many counts of this clonotype. The chain recombines TRBV30 with TRBJ2-1, with 11 bases aligning to TRBD2. The CDR3 runs to 18 residues. The V gene end was trimmed by 3 bases and the J gene end by 4 bases; junction bases not matched to a gene: 14. Germline V gene sequence: CDR1 GTSNPN, CDR2 SVGIG (reference sequence). The DNA for the CDR3 is TGTGCCTGGAGGGCAACCGAAGGACTAGCGGGTTTTTACAATGAGCAGTTCTTC. Translated, it gives CAWRATEGLAGFYNEQFF.

The chain joins TRBV27 to TRBJ1-1, with D uncertain. The ends were cut back, 6 bases at V and 3 bases at J, with 17 bases in the middle. CDR1 is MNHEY, CDR2 SMNVEV, per germline (reference sequence). The CDR3 is 15 residues long. CDR3 DNA sequence: TGTGCCAGCAGCCGAGCTCTTAGGGTGGACACTGAAGCTTTCTTT. Protein sequence: CASSRALRVDTEAFF.

The J gene is TRBJ1-4, the V gene TRBV6-1, with 7 bases lining up with TRBD1. This CDR3 contains 15 residues. The V gene's germline CDR1 is MNHNS and CDR2 SASEGT. Losses at the gene ends were 6 bases for V and 6 bases for J; bases not matched to a gene: 10. The CDR3 loop reads CASRGNRGTYEKLFF. CDR3 sequence (DNA): TGTGCCAGCAGGGGGAACAGGGGAACCTATGAAAAACTGTTTTTT.

This clonotype was counted a few times. The chain is built from TRBV6-1 and TRBJ1-6, with a weak D call TRBD1 (6 bases). V was trimmed by 8 bases and J by 3 bases, leaving 11 bases between them. Germline V lookup: CDR1 MNHNS, CDR2 SASEGT. CDR3 length equals 14 residues. In DNA form, the CDR3 reads TGTGCCAGCCAGAGGACAGACTATAATTCACCCCTCCACTTT. Encoded protein: CASQRTDYNSPLHF.

The chain combines TRBV20-1 with TRBJ1-6; the match to TRBD1 covers 7 bases. V shed 2 bases and J 0 bases; nucleotides not matched to a gene: 4. Per the germline V gene, CDR1 is DFQATT and CDR2 is SNEGSKA (reference sequence). The CDR3 runs 16 residues. This CDR3 reads CSARKGDSSYNSPLHF. In DNA form, the CDR3 reads TGCAGTGCTAGAAAGGGGGACAGCTCCTATAATTCACCCCTCCACTTT.

This clonotype was counted at least ten times. This chain links TRBV5-1 with TRBJ2-1, with 9 bases matching TRBD2. The V segment lost 4 bases and the J segment 2 bases; nucleotides outside the gene matches: 4. The CDR3 is 15 residues long. Looked up from germline, CDR1 is SGHRS and CDR2 is YFSETQ. In DNA, the CDR3 is TGCGCCAGCAGCAGGACTAGCGCCGCCTACAATGAGCAGTTCTTC. This encodes CASSRTSAAYNEQFF.

Ten or more counts support this clonotype. V usage is TRBV3-1 and J usage is TRBJ2-5, with D unclear. The CDR3 covers 13 residues. Between the trimmed V and J ends, which lost 2 bases and 1 base, there was a span of 5 bases. Looked up from germline, CDR1 is LGHDT and CDR2 is YNNKEL (reference sequence). In DNA, the CDR3 is TGTGCCAGCAGCCAATTGACCCAAGAGACCCAGTACTTC. Translation: CASSQLTQETQYF.

This clonotype has a handful of counts. This chain connects TRBV9 to TRBJ2-3; D tentatively fits TRBD1 or TRBD2 (5 bases each). Germline loops: CDR1 SGDLS, CDR2 YYNGEE. The CDR3 sequence is 16 residues long. Between the trimmed V and J ends, which lost 0 bases and 2 bases, there was a span of 13 bases. Here the CDR3 reads CASSVAGTMITDTQYF. The CDR3, as DNA: TGTGCCAGCAGCGTAGCCGGGACCATGATCACAGATACGCAGTATTTT.

This clonotype was seen at least ten times. The chain is built from TRBV20-1 and TRBJ2-1, with D unresolved. Between the trimmed V and J ends, which lost 2 bases and 6 bases, there was a span of 14 bases. There are 14 residues in the CDR3. Germline CDR1 is DFQATT and CDR2 is SNEGSKA (reference sequence). The CDR3 sequence: CSARTGGRINEQFF. CDR3 sequence (DNA): TGCAGTGCTAGAACCGGTGGGCGCATCAATGAGCAGTTCTTC.

This clonotype was recorded at least ten times. The chain recombines TRBV20-1 with TRBJ1-5; D possibly corresponds to TRBD1 (5 bases). The V gene lost 3 bases and the J gene lost 2 bases, with 20 bases spanning the gap. Germline CDR1 is DFQATT and CDR2 is SNEGSKA (reference sequence). This CDR3 is built from 17 residues. CDR3 nucleotide sequence: TGCAGTGCTAGTTTGCCGACCGGGGGGATCGGCAATCAGCCCCAGCATTTT. Its protein product is CSASLPTGGIGNQPQHF.

This clonotype was seen many times. The chain joins TRBV27 to TRBJ1-2, with no clear D. The ends were cut back, 4 bases at V and 4 bases at J, with 13 bases in the middle. In germline, CDR1 is MNHEY, CDR2 SMNVEV (reference sequence). CDR3 length: 14 amino acids. The CDR3 DNA follows: TGTGCCAGCAGTTATGGTCCAACCCTCTATGGCTACACCTTC. Its protein is CASSYGPTLYGYTF.

This clonotype was seen many times. This chain joins TRBV6-5 and TRBJ1-4; D is unclear. CDR3 size: 14 residues. The V gene lost 2 bases and the J gene lost 10 bases, with 14 bases spanning the gap. The germline V gene has CDR1 MNHEY and CDR2 SVGAGI. CDR3 DNA: TGTGCCAGCAGTTACCAGGTGCCATTGGGAAAACTGTTTTTT. Protein product: CASSYQVPLGKLFF.